Listed here are 13 T cell receptor beta chains from one sample, sequenced in a study of blood T cells in healthy people across ages. For the second PCR, which ran for about 6 to 11 cycles, a sample-barcoded 5' primer and a J-beta primer mix were used. TCRdb re-derived calls from the 5' RACE reads in MiXCR, one entry per CDR3 protein. This sample yields 550,000 to 750,000 distinct CDR3 sequences, of which 20% to 25% are seen a single time; more than 3% belongs to the top ten. Input material: blood. The source is a man in his 70s in good health.

This clonotype was seen a few times. This chain links TRBV7-2 with TRBJ2-3; tentative D call: TRBD1 (6 bases). The V end lost 4 bases, the J end lost 4 bases, and 15 bases lay between the germline ends. This CDR3 is 15 amino acids long. Germline loops: CDR1 SGHTA, CDR2 FQGNSA. The CDR3 coding sequence is TGTGCCAGCAGCTCCGCCGGGACAAGGGCAGATACGCAGTATTTT. This codes for CASSSAGTRADTQYF.

This clonotype was seen a handful of times. The chain recombines TRBV15 with TRBJ2-3; D gene uncertain. The CDR3 totals 16 residues. Germline V gene lookup returns CDR1 LNHNV and CDR2 YYDKDF (reference sequence). Trimming cost V 0 bases and J 1 base, with 11 bases left between them. The CDR3 sequence: CATSRDLPYRTDTQYF. In DNA form, the CDR3 reads TGTGCCACCAGCAGAGATCTGCCTTACCGCACAGATACGCAGTATTTT.

This clonotype showed up many times. This chain joins TRBV20-1 and TRBJ2-5; 9 nucleotides match TRBD2. The CDR3 is 14 amino acids. J gave up 5 bases and V 2 bases, and 6 bases lay outside the gene matches. Germline V lookup: CDR1 DFQATT, CDR2 SNEGSKA (reference sequence). CDR3 coding DNA: TGCAGTGCTAGAACGGGACTAGCTTGGGAGACCCAGTACTTC. Translating it yields CSARTGLAWETQYF.

This chain links TRBV20-1 with TRBJ2-5; possibly TRBD2 for D (6 bases). V was pared by 3 bases and J by 5 bases, with 16 bases between. Germline CDR1 and CDR2: DFQATT and SNEGSKA (reference sequence). CDR3 size: 14 residues. The CDR3 loop is CSASGLTSRETQYF. The CDR3 DNA sequence: TGCAGTGCTAGCGGACTAACCTCTCGGGAGACCCAGTACTTC.

A few counts support this clonotype. The junction shows a germline mismatch at one end, possibly a read error. This chain uses TRBV24-1 with TRBJ2-5; the match to TRBD2 covers 7 bases. Germline V gives CDR1 KGHDR, CDR2 SFDVKD. The CDR3 totals 15 residues. CDR3 DNA sequence: TGTGCCACCAGTGATGGGGCTAGCGGACAAGGGACCCAGTACTTC. Its protein is CATSDGASGQGTQYF.

This clonotype has just a few counts. The chain has TRBV9 and TRBJ2-5; D uncertain. The end of the DNA aligns better with TRBJ2-1, so the J call may be wrong. CDR1 SGDLS and CDR2 YYNGEE come from the germline V gene. This CDR3 region has 13 residues. CDR3 sequence: CASSVDSPQGQFF. CDR3 sequence (DNA): TGTGCCAGCAGCGTAGACAGTCCCCAAGGGCAGTTCTTC.

The V gene is TRBV27, the J gene TRBJ1-4; 8 bases line up with TRBD1. Germline lookup yields CDR1 MNHEY and CDR2 SMNVEV (reference sequence). The CDR3 extends over 14 amino acids. V was pared by 3 bases and J by 7 bases, with 4 bases of the junction left unmatched. As DNA, the CDR3 is TGTGCCAGCAGTTTCTCAGGGGGCAGTGAAAAACTGTTTTTT. Translation: CASSFSGGSEKLFF. Full variable domain (outside the CDR3, taken from reference TRBV27 and TRBJ1-4): EAQVTQNPRYLITVTGKKLTVTCSQNMNHEYMSWYRQDPGLGLRQIYYSMNVEVTDKGDVPEGYKVSRKEKRNFPLILESPSPNQTSLYFCASSFSGGSEKLFFGSGTQLSVL.

The chain employs TRBV6-6 and TRBJ2-1; D is undetermined. The V and J ends lost 4 bases and 11 bases respectively, with 18 bases between them. This CDR3 has 14 amino acids. CDR1 is MNHNY, CDR2 SVGAGI, per germline (reference sequence). The CDR3 loop reads CASSLIPGRNQQFF. DNA of the CDR3: TGTGCCAGCAGTTTAATCCCAGGAAGGAATCAGCAGTTCTTC.

The V call is TRBV25-1, the J call TRBJ1-4; 7 positions agree with TRBD1. CDR1 is MGHDK, CDR2 SYGVNS, per germline. The CDR3 consists of 15 residues. V shed 4 bases, J shed 5 bases, and the junction held 7 bases outside the gene matches. The chain's CDR3 is CASSGRQGLNEKLFF. CDR3 coding DNA: TGTGCCAGCAGTGGTCGACAGGGACTAAATGAAAAACTGTTTTTT.

This clonotype occurred a few times. This chain joins TRBV7-9 and TRBJ1-3; D is unresolved. With 5 bases removed from V and 7 bases from J, the gap between germline ends came to 12 bases. The CDR3 has 13 residues. CDR1 and CDR2 (germline): SEHNR, FQNEAQ (reference sequence). The CDR3 region has the DNA TGTGCCAGCAGCCCGGAGGTGGGGAACACCATATATTTT. Translation gives CASSPEVGNTIYF.

Ten or more counts support this clonotype. The V gene is TRBV6-2 or TRBV6-3, the J gene TRBJ2-7; 7 positions match TRBD1. After removal of 4 bases from V and 4 bases from J, the junction contained 10 bases not matched to a gene. The CDR3 extends over 15 amino acids. Germline assignment: CDR1 MNHEY and CDR2 SVGEGT. The CDR3 is CASSSGRQGRYEQYF. In nucleotides, the CDR3 is TGTGCCAGCAGTTCGGGAAGACAGGGACGGTACGAGCAGTACTTC.

This clonotype was seen more than once but under ten times. V is TRBV28 and J is TRBJ1-1, with TRBD1 matching 7 bases. V gave up 3 bases and J gave up 4 bases; unmatched junction bases: 8. This CDR3 spans 15 amino acids. The V gene's germline CDR1 is MDHEN and CDR2 SYDVKM. This chain's CDR3 is CASSLATGWSTEAFF. CDR3 DNA: TGTGCCAGCAGTTTGGCGACAGGGTGGAGCACTGAAGCTTTCTTT.

The rearrangement uses TRBV7-2 and TRBJ2-5; 8 bases line up with TRBD1. CDR3 length: 14 residues. Losses at the gene ends were 6 bases for V and 5 bases for J; bases not matched to a gene: 8. The germline V gene encodes CDR1 SGHTA and CDR2 FQGNSA. The CDR3 bases are TGTGCCAGCAGTTCGGACAGGGTTAGCGAGACCCAGTACTTC. It is translated as CASSSDRVSETQYF.